A selection of T cell receptor beta chains follows, all from one sample in a study of neoadjuvant anti-PD-1 for oral cavity cancer. Repertoires were generated with immunoSEQ multiplex PCR, while TCRdb's copy carries only in-frame clones and drops some. Of 63,000 or so clones in the sample, roughly nine tenths were seen once. This sample comprised PBMCs, obtained after nivolumab (anti-PD-1) treatment. The receptors stem from a person between 40 and 80 years old with oral cavity squamous cell carcinoma. Both conserved end residues are part of each CDR3.

len,v_gene,j_gene,CDR3aa
13,TRBV7-9,TRBJ1-3,CASRRQGRNTIYF
15,TRBV28,TRBJ1-5,CASRPQGVVNQPQHF
18,TRBV13,TRBJ2-4,CASSLGRGSLGRKNIQYF
16,TRBV9,TRBJ2-7,CASSLLPSGLAYEQYF
13,TRBV6-1,TRBJ1-4,CASLGESVEKLFF
13,TRBV18,TRBJ1-4,CASSPLGDEKLFF
12,TRBV5-1,TRBJ2-3,CASSKSTDTQYF
15,TRBV7-9,TRBJ2-3,CASSLRWGVAPTQYF
14,TRBV6-5,TRBJ2-2,CASSYSDRPRGLFF
16,TRBV7-8,TRBJ2-1,CASSSVDRGIYNEQFF
12,TRBV12-5,TRBJ2-7,CASGSRRYEQYF
14,TRBV11-2,TRBJ2-3,CASSRLVSTDTQYF
16,TRBV7-9,TRBJ1-2,CASSLVGWVRNYGYTF
12,TRBV27,TRBJ2-7,CASSSGTYEQYF
13,TRBV30,TRBJ2-7,CAWSGDRGYEQYF
13,TRBV7-3,TRBJ1-1,CASSLGVWTEAFF